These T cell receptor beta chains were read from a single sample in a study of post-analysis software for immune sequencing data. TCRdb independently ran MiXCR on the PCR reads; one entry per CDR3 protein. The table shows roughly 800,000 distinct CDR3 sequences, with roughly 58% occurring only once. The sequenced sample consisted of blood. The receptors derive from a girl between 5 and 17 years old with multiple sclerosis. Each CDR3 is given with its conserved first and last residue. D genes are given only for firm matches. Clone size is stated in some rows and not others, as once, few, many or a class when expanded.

CSAEPRTVNTEAFF	TGCAGTGCCGAGCCCCGGACGGTTAACACTGAAGCTTTCTTT	TRBV20-1	NA	NA	TRBJ1-1
CASSPYAPGGTDTQYF	TGCGCCAGCAGCCCATACGCCCCGGGAGGTACAGATACGCAGTATTTT	TRBV4-1	TRBD2	NA	TRBJ2-3
CASSSQDGVNEKLFF	TGTGCCAGCAGCTCCCAGGACGGGGTTAATGAAAAACTGTTTTTT	TRBV7-6	NA	NA	TRBJ1-4
CASSLRQGSGYGYTF	TGCGCCAGCAGCTTAAGACAGGGGTCTGGCTATGGCTACACCTTC	TRBV5-1	TRBD1	once	TRBJ1-2
CSARAPGTSGGPTYEQYF	TGCAGTGCCCGAGCCCCCGGGACTAGCGGGGGGCCCACCTACGAGCAGTACTTC	TRBV20-1	TRBD2	few	TRBJ2-7
CASSEGNEQFF	TGCGCCAGCAGTGAGGGGAATGAGCAGTTCTTC	TRBV10-1	NA	few	TRBJ2-1
CASSYGFLGYYEQYF	TGTGCCAGCAGTTACGGGTTCTTAGGGTACTACGAGCAGTACTTC	TRBV6-5	NA	few	TRBJ2-7
CASSLSLAQETQYF	TGTGCCAGCAGCTTAAGTCTAGCGCAAGAGACCCAGTACTTC	TRBV7-2	NA	NA	TRBJ2-5
CASSPSGGVGYGYTF	TGTGCCAGCAGTCCGTCCGGGGGCGTTGGGTATGGCTACACCTTC	TRBV12-3/TRBV12-4	NA	NA	TRBJ1-2
CASSPTGGMDTQYF	TGTGCCAGCAGCCCCACAGGGGGCATGGATACGCAGTATTTT	TRBV12-3/TRBV12-4	TRBD1	NA	TRBJ2-3
CASSLVPTSGGGVQETQYF	TGCGCCAGCAGCTTGGTCCCGACTAGCGGGGGCGGGGTCCAAGAGACCCAGTACTTC	TRBV5-1	TRBD2	NA	TRBJ2-5
CASSPWLREGEQFF	TGTGCCAGCAGCCCATGGCTGAGGGAGGGTGAGCAGTTCTTC	TRBV9	TRBD2	few	TRBJ2-1
CASSSGVTSGEQYF	TGTGCCAGCAGCTCCGGAGTGACCTCGGGCGAGCAGTACTTC	TRBV7-3	NA	few	TRBJ2-7
CASSLVSGAYGYTF	TGCGCCAGCAGCTTGGTGTCAGGGGCTTATGGCTACACCTTC	TRBV5-1	NA	NA	TRBJ1-2
CASSLGARGPGSPLHF	TGTGCCAGCAGCTTAGGTGCCAGGGGGCCGGGTTCACCCCTCCACTTT	TRBV7-3	TRBD1	once	TRBJ1-6
CASSVLSGGTETQYF	TGTGCCAGCAGCGTATTAAGCGGGGGAACGGAGACCCAGTACTTC	TRBV9	TRBD2	NA	TRBJ2-5
CSAPVVGGGGGFQETQYF	TGCAGTGCCCCCGTAGTGGGAGGAGGGGGCGGATTCCAAGAGACCCAGTACTTC	TRBV20-1	NA	NA	TRBJ2-5
CATSRLTLRDSQHPETQYF	TGTGCCACCAGCAGGCTCACTCTACGGGACTCCCAGCACCCGGAGACCCAGTACTTC	TRBV15	NA	NA	TRBJ2-5
CSASGLAGGSVEQYF	TGCAGTGCTAGCGGACTAGCGGGAGGGTCGGTCGAGCAGTACTTC	TRBV20-1	TRBD2	NA	TRBJ2-7
CASIQIGQGDEQYF	TGTGCCAGCATCCAAATAGGACAGGGCGACGAGCAGTACTTC	TRBV2	TRBD1	NA	TRBJ2-7
CASSQPDATARYF	TGTGCCAGCAGCCAGCCCGACGCGACAGCCCGGTACTTC	TRBV3-1	NA	NA	TRBJ2-4
CASSLPSGRSETQYF	TGTGCCAGCAGCTTGCCTAGCGGGAGGAGTGAGACCCAGTACTTC	TRBV5-5	TRBD2	NA	TRBJ2-5
CASSPSDSRIPDTQYF	TGTGCCAGCAGCCCCTCCGACTCGCGAATCCCAGATACGCAGTATTTT	TRBV7-3	NA	NA	TRBJ2-3
CAGPTGQGSYEQYF	TGCGCCGGACCCACGGGACAGGGTTCCTACGAGCAGTACTTC	TRBV10-2	TRBD1	NA	TRBJ2-7
CATGGVSTDTQYF	TGTGCCACCGGCGGGGTTAGCACAGATACGCAGTATTTT	TRBV15	NA	NA	TRBJ2-3
CSGLAASSSTDTQYF	TGCAGTGGTCTAGCGGCATCCTCTAGCACAGATACGCAGTATTTT	TRBV20-1	TRBD2	once	TRBJ2-3
CATSREGYNEQFF	TGTGCCACCAGCAGAGAGGGATACAATGAGCAGTTCTTC	TRBV15	NA	few	TRBJ2-1
CSPRPREPYEQYF	TGCAGCCCCCGCCCGCGGGAGCCTTACGAGCAGTACTTC	TRBV20-1	TRBD2	NA	TRBJ2-7